Below, 18 T cell receptor beta chains from the same sample are listed, as sequenced in a study of T cell repertoires in cytomegalovirus infection (dated by TCRdb to about 2019). Sequencing used an Illumina HiSeq 1500. TCRdb reprocessed the public reads (quality trimming at Q25 with fastp, clone calling with MiXCR) and kept in-frame beta chains. Rows merge per CDR3 protein into single entries with the most common DNA and genes. The sample table lists a few hundred thousand distinct CDR3 sequences, roughly 20% of them with a count of one. Together, the top ten hold 18% of the sample. Sequencing input: CD8+ T cells from PBMCs. The receptor set was obtained from a human donor in good health (CMV status not recorded). Some clones in this sample may be carry-over from other donors' samples.

The V gene is TRBV9, the J gene TRBJ2-1; D is ambiguous. V was cut by 0 bases and J by 10 bases, with 11 bases left in between. The CDR3 length is 13 residues. Germline loops: CDR1 SGDLS, CDR2 YYNGEE. CDR3 bases: TGTGCCAGCAGCGTAGGAGGACGCGAGGAGCAGTTCTTC. It yields the protein CASSVGGREEQFF. The full variable domain, in which reference TRBV9 and TRBJ2-1 provide the parts outside the CDR3, is DSGVTQTPKHLITATGQRVTLRCSPRSGDLSVYWYQQSLDQGLQFLIQYYNGEERAKGNILERFSAQQFPDLHSELNLSSLELGDSALYFCASSVGGREEQFFGPGTRLTVL.

The genes are TRBV2 and TRBJ1-1; D is uncertain. The germline V gene encodes CDR1 SNHLY and CDR2 FYNNEI. The CDR3 loop spans 14 amino acids. V was clipped by 1 base and J by 1 base, with 7 bases between them. The CDR3 sequence: CASSEVTSNTEAFF. CDR3 in DNA: TGTGCCAGCAGTGAAGTCACGTCGAACACTGAAGCTTTCTTT.

The CDR3 loop is CASSQVGRPYTDTQYF. For the CDR3, the DNA is TGTGCCAGCAGCCAAGTCGGACGACCGTACACAGATACGCAGTATTTT. The chain recombines TRBV14 with TRBJ2-3, with D unresolved. CDR3 size: 16 residues. V shed 1 base and J shed 2 bases, with 13 bases lying between them. Germline CDR1 SGHDN, CDR2 FVKESK.

This clonotype was counted only a few times. The chain joins TRBV10-3 to TRBJ2-7; possible D gene TRBD1, 6 bases. The CDR3 totals 12 residues. Germline-derived CDR1 and CDR2 are ENHRY and SYGVKD. V lost 9 bases and J 0 bases, leaving 9 bases between the germline ends. The CDR3 is CAIRQDSYEQYF. CDR3 in DNA: TGTGCCATACGACAGGACTCCTACGAGCAGTACTTC.

CDR3 sequence (DNA): TGTGCCAGCAGTGGGATGGGGTTCCAAGAGACCCAGTACTTC. Translated: CASSGMGFQETQYF. The chain is built from TRBV25-1 and TRBJ2-5; D is uncertain. The CDR3 covers 14 residues. Between the trimmed V and J ends, which lost 4 bases and 1 base, there was a span of 10 bases. Germline values: CDR1 MGHDK, CDR2 SYGVNS.

A few counts support this clonotype. This sequence joins TRBV4-1 and TRBJ1-1; possible D gene TRBD1, 5 bases. The CDR3 length is 13 residues. The ends were cut back, 4 bases at V and 7 bases at J, with 13 bases in the middle. Germline loops: CDR1 MGHRA, CDR2 YSYEKL. CDR3 nucleotides: TGCGCCAGCAGCCCTGGTCAGGGACGTGAAGCTTTCTTT. The encoded protein is CASSPGQGREAFF.

This clonotype was seen a few times. This sequence joins TRBV28 and TRBJ2-7; D is ambiguous. This CDR3 spans 15 amino acids. The germline V gene has CDR1 MDHEN and CDR2 SYDVKM. V lost 3 bases, J lost 0 bases, and 12 bases lay in between. CDR3 sequence: CASSLRGYRSYEQYF. The CDR3 DNA reads TGTGCCAGCAGTTTGCGCGGTTACCGCTCCTACGAGCAGTACTTC.

This clonotype was picked up many times. The chain employs TRBV12-3 or TRBV12-4 and TRBJ2-1, with D perhaps matching TRBD2 (6 bases). V was shortened by 5 bases and J by 4 bases, with 15 bases between the two germline ends. The CDR3 runs to 15 residues. CDR3 in amino acids: CASSAGTSLYNEQFF. The DNA of the CDR3 is TGTGCCAGCAGTGCCGGGACTTCCCTATACAATGAGCAGTTCTTC.

This clonotype was counted many times. The chain recombines TRBV7-9 with TRBJ1-1, with unresolved D. Trimming stripped 4 bases from V and 3 bases from J, with 9 bases between. Germline CDR1 SEHNR, CDR2 FQNEAQ (reference sequence). This CDR3 comprises 13 residues. CDR3 sequence (DNA): TGTGCCAGCAGCTCCGGCGGTGACACTGAAGCTTTCTTT. Translation gives CASSSGGDTEAFF.

The chain couples TRBV5-6 to TRBJ2-1; D perhaps matches TRBD2 (5 bases). The ends were cut back, 6 bases at V and 1 base at J, with 11 bases in the middle. This CDR3 region has 14 residues. The germline V gene has CDR1 SGHDT and CDR2 YYEEEE. The CDR3 here is CASTPRGSYNEQFF. CDR3 bases: TGTGCCAGCACCCCCCGGGGTTCCTACAATGAGCAGTTCTTC.

This clonotype has at least ten counts. This sequence joins TRBV12-3 or TRBV12-4 and TRBJ1-5; 8 bases are a match to TRBD1. V was clipped by 5 bases and J by 5 bases; unmatched bases: 11. The CDR3 extends over 16 amino acids. The CDR3 loop reads CASSDNRDRFDQPQHF. For the CDR3, the DNA is TGTGCCAGCAGTGACAACCGGGACAGGTTTGATCAGCCCCAGCATTTT.

This clonotype was seen a few times. Here the CDR3 reads CSVEWRTGGSYEQYF. CDR3 sequence (DNA): TGCAGCGTTGAATGGAGGACAGGGGGTTCCTACGAGCAGTACTTC. The chain recombines TRBV29-1 with TRBJ2-7; 10 bases are shared with TRBD1. This CDR3 is built from 15 residues. The germline CDR1 and CDR2 sequences are SQVTM and ANQGSEA. V was clipped by 2 bases and J by 1 base; unmatched bases: 5.

This clonotype was seen at least ten times. The chain is built from TRBV5-4 and TRBJ2-2, with TRBD2 identical over 8 bases. Trimming at V came to 2 bases and at J to 2 bases, leaving 5 bases not matched to a gene. The CDR3 has 16 amino acids. Germline CDR1 and CDR2: SGHNT and YYREEE (reference sequence). The CDR3 sequence is CASSFQRTSNTGELFF. The CDR3 DNA is TGTGCCAGCAGCTTCCAGCGGACTAGCAACACCGGGGAGCTGTTTTTT.

The chain combines TRBV7-9 with TRBJ2-1; D not resolved. Germline assignment: CDR1 SEHNR and CDR2 FQNEAQ (reference sequence). The CDR3 runs 15 residues. Trimming pared 5 bases from V and 3 bases from J, leaving 14 bases between. CDR3 nucleotide sequence: TGTGCCAGCAGCCCAACTCTCGTGGGCTACAATGAGCAGTTCTTC. This gives the protein CASSPTLVGYNEQFF.

Ten or more counts support this clonotype. J is TRBJ1-4 and V is TRBV7-2; 12 bases align to TRBD1. The CDR3 runs 18 residues. V dropped 5 bases and J dropped 3; count of bases not matched to a gene: 10. Germline CDR1 SGHTA, CDR2 FQGNSA. CDR3 loop: CASSDRDRGHTSNEKLFF. The CDR3 bases are TGTGCCAGCAGCGACCGGGACAGGGGGCATACGTCTAATGAAAAACTGTTTTTT. Supplemented by reference TRBV7-2 and TRBJ1-4, the full variable domain reads GAGVSQSPSNKVTEKGKDVELRCDPISGHTALYWYRQSLGQGLEFLIYFQGNSAPDKSGLPSDRFSAERTGGSVSTLTIQRTQQEDSAVYLCASSDRDRGHTSNEKLFFGSGTQLSVL.

This chain connects TRBV12-3 or TRBV12-4 to TRBJ2-2, with D hard to call. The CDR3 length is 15 residues. V dropped 2 bases and J dropped 0 bases, with 7 bases sitting between them. CDR3 bases: TGTGCCAGCAGTTTATGGGGTTCGAACACCGGGGAGCTGTTTTTT. Residues: CASSLWGSNTGELFF.

This clonotype was observed a few times. The chain couples TRBV20-1 to TRBJ2-5; TRBD2 matches at 11 bases. Germline V gives CDR1 DFQATT, CDR2 SNEGSKA (reference sequence). Trimming took 0 bases from V and 2 from J; bases not matched to a gene: 2. The CDR3 runs 15 residues. CDR3 sequence (DNA): TGCAGTGCTAGAGAACTAGCGGGAGAGCAAGAGACCCAGTACTTC. Translating gives CSARELAGEQETQYF.

A word on this clonotype: A junction boundary mismatches the germline segment, possibly from a read error. The chain is built from TRBV5-1 and TRBJ2-7; TRBD1 might be the D (6 bases). The CDR3 is 13 residues long. Germline-derived CDR1 and CDR2 are SGHRS and YFSETQ. The CDR3: CASREGQSYKQYF. CDR3 in DNA: TGCGCCAGCAGGGAAGGACAGAGCTACAAGCAGTACTTC.